These 9 T cell receptor beta chains share one sample of origin, sequenced in a study of blood T cell repertoires in COVID-19. Here immunoSEQ multiplex PCR was the method, and the copy in TCRdb shows in-frame clones only, minus some. The table records fewer than 200,000 clones, about four fifths of them present only once. The sample taken for sequencing was PBMCs or T cells enriched from blood (not recorded which). These receptors all stem from a woman aged 50 to 60 in a cohort exposed to, infected with or recovered from COVID-19 (not recorded which).

The chain couples TRBV7-2 to TRBJ2-7; TRBD1 agrees at 7 bases. The CDR3 sequence is 16 residues long. Germline trimming cut 7 bases from V and 0 bases from J; bases unmatched to any gene: 12. Germline CDR1 reads SGHTA; CDR2 reads FQGNSA. The CDR3 region is CASTNRRDSLSYEQYF. The CDR3 nucleotides are TGTGCCAGCACCAACCGACGGGACAGCCTCTCCTACGAGCAGTACTTC. The full variable domain, rest sourced from reference TRBV7-2 and TRBJ2-7, is GAGVSQSPSNKVTEKGKDVELRCDPISGHTALYWYRQSLGQGLEFLIYFQGNSAPDKSGLPSDRFSAERTGGSVSTLTIQRTQQEDSAVYLCASTNRRDSLSYEQYFGPGTRLTVT.

J is TRBJ1-1 and V is TRBV6-2 or TRBV6-3; D may be TRBD1 (5 bases). The CDR3 is 15 residues long. CDR1 and CDR2 (germline): MNHEY, SVGEGT. Trimming shortened V by 6 bases and J by 5 bases, and 19 bases separated the two germline ends. CDR3 bases: TGTGCCAGCAGCCGAGGGACTCCATGGCAAACTGAAGCTTTCTTT. Translated, it gives CASSRGTPWQTEAFF.

This clone was counted at least ten times. V usage is TRBV5-1 and J usage is TRBJ1-2, with TRBD1 identical over 8 bases. The CDR3 is 15 amino acids. Germline V gene sequence: CDR1 SGHRS, CDR2 YFSETQ. V shed 0 bases and J 3 bases; nucleotides not matched to a gene: 4. CDR3 loop: CASSLEQGVDYGYTF. In nucleotides, the CDR3 is TGCGCCAGCAGCTTGGAACAGGGGGTAGACTATGGCTACACCTTC.

The rearrangement uses TRBV19 and TRBJ1-3; tentatively, D is TRBD1 (6 bases). Trimming took off 7 bases at V and 7 bases at J, with 17 bases between the two ends. Germline CDR1 is LNHDA and CDR2 is SQIVND (reference sequence). The CDR3 consists of 14 residues. The CDR3 sequence: CASTVTGLGNTIYF. CDR3 nucleotide sequence: TGTGCCAGTACCGTAACAGGGCTTGGGAACACCATATATTTT.

This clone was counted between two and nine times. The rearrangement joins TRBV28 to TRBJ2-7, with 12 positions matching TRBD2. Losses at the gene ends were 4 bases for V and 3 bases for J; bases not matched to a gene: 10. CDR1 is MDHEN and CDR2 is SYDVKM in the germline V gene. This CDR3 is built from 17 residues. The CDR3 sequence is CASSYRLAGGPHYEQYF. Written as DNA, the CDR3 is TGTGCCAGCAGTTATCGGCTAGCGGGAGGGCCGCACTACGAGCAGTACTTC. The whole variable domain, remainder taken from reference TRBV28 and TRBJ2-7, is DVKVTQSSRYLVKRTGEKVFLECVQDMDHENMFWYRQDPGLGLRLIYFSYDVKMKEKGDIPEGYSVSREKKERFSLILESASTNQTSMYLCASSYRLAGGPHYEQYFGPGTRLTVT.

V gene TRBV9 combines with J gene TRBJ2-3; D remains ambiguous. Germline V gene sequence: CDR1 SGDLS, CDR2 YYNGEE. Trimming took 6 bases from V and 0 from J, leaving 11 bases between them. This CDR3 is built from 14 residues. The CDR3 sequence is CASICGYSTDTQYF. In DNA, the CDR3 is TGTGCCAGCATATGCGGTTATAGCACAGATACGCAGTATTTT.

CDR3 nucleotides: TGTGCCAGCAGCCCCGTGGGGCTCTTAAAAGATACGCAGTATTTT. It encodes CASSPVGLLKDTQYF. V and J are TRBV14 and TRBJ2-3; a weak D match, TRBD1 (5 bases). CDR1 is SGHDN, CDR2 FVKESK, per germline. V dropped 4 bases and J dropped 5 bases, with 16 bases sitting between them. The CDR3 sequence is 15 residues long. Filled out from reference TRBV14 and TRBJ2-3, the complete variable domain reads EAGVTQFPSHSVIEKGQTVTLRCDPISGHDNLYWYRRVMGKEIKFLLHFVKESKQDESGMPNNRFLAERTGGTYSTLKVQPAELEDSGVYFCASSPVGLLKDTQYFGPGTRLTVL.

V is TRBV6-4 and J is TRBJ1-5; 7 nucleotides agree with TRBD1. Losses at the gene ends were 9 bases for V and 2 bases for J; bases not matched to a gene: 22. This CDR3 is 19 amino acids long. Germline loops: CDR1 MRHNA, CDR2 SNTAGT. This CDR3 reads CARLQHRGRRGTGNQPQHF. CDR3 nucleotides: TGTGCCAGGTTACAACACAGGGGAAGGAGGGGGACAGGCAATCAGCCCCAGCATTTT.

The genes are TRBV9 and TRBJ2-5; 7 bases are shared with TRBD1. The CDR3 has 14 amino acids. Germline V gene lookup returns CDR1 SGDLS and CDR2 YYNGEE. V shed 0 bases and J 4 bases; nucleotides not matched to a gene: 3. Here the CDR3 DNA reads TGTGCCAGCAGCGTAGAGACAGGGAGAGAGACCCAGTACTTC. Amino acid sequence: CASSVETGRETQYF. Combining the CDR3 with reference TRBV9 and TRBJ2-5 gives the whole variable domain DSGVTQTPKHLITATGQRVTLRCSPRSGDLSVYWYQQSLDQGLQFLIQYYNGEERAKGNILERFSAQQFPDLHSELNLSSLELGDSALYFCASSVETGRETQYFGPGTRLLVL.